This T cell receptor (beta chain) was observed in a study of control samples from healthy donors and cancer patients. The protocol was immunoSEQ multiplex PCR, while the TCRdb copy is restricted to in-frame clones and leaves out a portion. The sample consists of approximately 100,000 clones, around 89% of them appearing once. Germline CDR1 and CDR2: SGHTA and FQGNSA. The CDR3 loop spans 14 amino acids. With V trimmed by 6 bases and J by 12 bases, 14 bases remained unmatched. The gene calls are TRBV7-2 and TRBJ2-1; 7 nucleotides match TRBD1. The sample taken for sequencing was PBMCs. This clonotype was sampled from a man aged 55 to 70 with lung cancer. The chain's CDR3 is CASRRQGVTMTQFF. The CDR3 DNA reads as TGTGCCAGCAGACGACAGGGAGTAACAATGACGCAGTTCTTC.